The rows below give T cell receptor beta chains drawn from one sample of a study of CD8 T cells in Susac syndrome. TCRdb re-derived calls from the immunoSEQ multiplex PCR reads in MiXCR, one entry per CDR3 protein. This repertoire shows roughly 200,000 distinct CDR3 sequences, approximately 95% found once; its top ten account for less than 0.2%. The sequenced sample consisted of CD8+ T cells from PBMCs. Source of these receptors: a human donor with multiple sclerosis. CDR3s include the opening cysteine and the closing phenylalanine or tryptophan. A D gene is named only where the DNA matches it firmly. The size of a clone is reported for some rows only, either as once, few or many, or as a class for expanded clones.

-	-	TRBV27	TRBJ2-1	TGTGCCAGCAGTTTAAACGGAGAACTGTACAATGAGCAGTTCTTC	CASSLNGELYNEQFF
-	TRBD2	TRBV13	TRBJ2-5	TGTGCCAGCAGCTTACAACTAGCGGAAGAGACCCAGTACTTC	CASSLQLAEETQYF
-	TRBD2	TRBV29-1	TRBJ2-7	TGCAGCGTTGAGACTAGCGGGAGTTTCGAGCAGTACTTC	CSVETSGSFEQYF
-	TRBD2	TRBV7-9	TRBJ2-1	TGTGCCAGCAGCCAAAAGGGTCCTAGCGGGAGCAACAATGAGCAGTTCTTC	CASSQKGPSGSNNEQFF
-	TRBD1	TRBV7-2	TRBJ1-5	TGTGCCAGCAGCTCGCCAGTTACAGGGGGAGTTAGCAATCAGCCCCAGCATTTT	CASSSPVTGGVSNQPQHF
-	TRBD2	TRBV18	TRBJ2-3	TGTGCCAGCTCACCGCGGGAGCGCTTGTCAGATACGCAGTATTTT	CASSPRERLSDTQYF
-	-	TRBV12-3/TRBV12-4	TRBJ1-1	TGTGCCAGCAGTTCCTCCTATTCGAACACTGAAGCTTTCTTT	CASSSSYSNTEAFF
once	TRBD2	TRBV29-1	TRBJ2-2	TGCAGCGCGCCTAGCGGCACCGGGGAGCTGTTTTTT	CSAPSGTGELFF
-	TRBD1	TRBV11-2	TRBJ1-1	TGTGCCAGCAGCCCACCACAGGGGACCCACACTGAAGCTTTCTTT	CASSPPQGTHTEAFF
-	TRBD1	TRBV29-1	TRBJ1-4	TGCAGCGCTGGACAGGGTAATGAAAAACTGTTTTTT	CSAGQGNEKLFF
-	TRBD2	TRBV20-1	TRBJ2-3	TGCAGTGCTAGAACTAGCGGGAGGCCAAGCACAGATACGCAGTATTTT	CSARTSGRPSTDTQYF
-	-	TRBV5-1	TRBJ2-5	TGCGCCAGCAGCCCAACGGGGCCTTCGAAAGAGACCCAGTACTTC	CASSPTGPSKETQYF
-	-	TRBV5-1	TRBJ1-2	TGCGCCAGCAGCTCCGCTTGGACAGCCTCAAACTATGGCTACACCTTC	CASSSAWTASNYGYTF
once	TRBD2	TRBV10-3	TRBJ2-1	TGTGCCATCAGTGAACTAGCGGGAGGTTTCAATGAGCAGTTCTTC	CAISELAGGFNEQFF
-	TRBD1	TRBV29-1	TRBJ1-2	TGCAGCGCGACAGGGGGCGCGGACTATGGCTACACCTTC	CSATGGADYGYTF
-	-	TRBV15	TRBJ1-1	TGTGCCACCAGCAGAGATTTTGGGACTGGAAACACTGAAGCTTTCTTT	CATSRDFGTGNTEAFF
-	TRBD1	TRBV27	TRBJ2-6	TGTGCCAGCAGCATTGACAGGGGGTTGTCTGGGGCCAACGTCCTGACTTTC	CASSIDRGLSGANVLTF
-	TRBD1	TRBV27	TRBJ2-5	TGTGCCACCTGGGACAGAATGGAGACCCAGTACTTC	CATWDRMETQYF
-	TRBD1	TRBV2	TRBJ2-1	TGTGCCAGCAGTGGGGACAGGGAAGCGTGGGATGAGCAGTTCTTC	CASSGDREAWDEQFF
-	TRBD2	TRBV7-2	TRBJ2-3	TGTGCCAGCAGCATTAGCGGGGGCGCAGATACGCAGTATTTT	CASSISGGADTQYF
-	TRBD2	TRBV6-5	TRBJ2-5	TGTGCCAGCAGTTATTACGTGGCGGGAGAGGGAGAGACCCAGTACTTC	CASSYYVAGEGETQYF
once	-	TRBV5-1	TRBJ1-1	TGCGCCAGCAGCTTGTACCGTCGGGGAACTGAAGCTTTCTTT	CASSLYRRGTEAFF
once	-	TRBV7-3	TRBJ2-5	TGTGCCAGCAGCCCCTCGGGGCCAGGGGGAGGTGAGACCCAGTACTTC	CASSPSGPGGGETQYF
-	TRBD1	TRBV15	TRBJ2-1	TGTGCCACCAGCAGAGAGACAGGGTCCTACAATGAGCAGTTCTTC	CATSRETGSYNEQFF
-	-	TRBV9	TRBJ1-2	TGTGCCAGCAGTAGTCAGGAGGGGCTCGATGGCTACACCTTC	CASSSQEGLDGYTF
-	-	TRBV6-1	TRBJ1-6	TGTGCCACGGCAAAGGGATCACCCCTCCACTTT	CATAKGSPLHF
-	-	TRBV28	TRBJ1-1	TGTGCCAGCAGTTTAAGATTCACGAACACTGAAGCTTTCTTT	CASSLRFTNTEAFF
-	TRBD2	TRBV5-1	TRBJ2-3	TGCGCCAGCAGCTTGTCCCTAGCGGGAGCTTCAGATACGCAGTATTTT	CASSLSLAGASDTQYF
-	-	TRBV10-3	TRBJ2-5	TGTGCCATCAGTGAGTCGAAGGACAGTGAAGAGACCCAGTACTTC	CAISESKDSEETQYF
-	TRBD1	TRBV7-9	TRBJ1-2	TGTGCCAGCAGCTTCCACAGGGGGCACTATGGCTACACCTTC	CASSFHRGHYGYTF
-	-	TRBV27	TRBJ2-1	TGTGCCAGCAGTCTTCAGGTCGCCCCCTACAATGAGCAGTTCTTC	CASSLQVAPYNEQFF